Each of the 9 T cell receptor beta chains below was sequenced from the same sample in a study of blood T cell repertoires in COVID-19. TCRdb's table, derived via immunoSEQ multiplex PCR, lists solely in-frame clones and lacks some. The data show around 80,000 clones, 83% seen once. Sequenced: peripheral blood. These receptors were taken from a woman of 80 years or more with acute or convalescent COVID-19.

Comment on this clone: Its ends do not fully match the called genes, so a read error is possible. The rearrangement uses TRBV6-1 and TRBJ2-7, with 10 nucleotides matching TRBD2. The germline V gene encodes CDR1 MNHNS and CDR2 SASEGT. CDR3 size: 15 residues. The CDR3 region is CASSEAGGYAYEQYF. CDR3 coding DNA: TGTGCCAGCAGCGAAGCGGGAGGGTACGCCTACGAGCAGTACTTC.

The V and J genes are TRBV5-1 and TRBJ2-6; D not resolved. Per germline, CDR1 SGHRS and CDR2 YFSETQ. V gave up 2 bases and J gave up 0 bases, with 9 bases separating them. The CDR3 spans 16 residues. The CDR3 is CASSFLTGSGANVLTF. CDR3 DNA sequence: TGCGCCAGCAGCTTCCTGACGGGCTCTGGGGCCAACGTCCTGACTTTC.

The chain links TRBV19 to TRBJ1-5; D gene ambiguous. Germline lookup yields CDR1 LNHDA and CDR2 SQIVND (reference sequence). CDR3 size: 15 residues. Between the trimmed V and J ends, which lost 3 bases and 2 bases, there was a span of 11 bases. The DNA for the CDR3 is TGTGCCAGTAGTATCGGCAGGATGGGCAATCAGCCCCAGCATTTT. It yields the protein CASSIGRMGNQPQHF.

The chain links TRBV15 to TRBJ1-5; D gene uncertain. In germline, CDR1 is LNHNV, CDR2 YYDKDF (reference sequence). This CDR3 has 16 amino acids. V lost 0 bases, J lost 0 bases, and 9 bases lay in between. The CDR3 coding sequence is TGTGCCACCAGCAGAGATCTCGGGAGTAGCAATCAGCCCCAGCATTTT. It encodes CATSRDLGSSNQPQHF. The variable domain in full, completed from reference TRBV15 and TRBJ1-5, reads DAMVIQNPRYQVTQFGKPVTLSCSQTLNHNVMYWYQQKSSQAPKLLFHYYDKDFNNEADTPDNFQSRRPNTSFCFLDIRSPGLGDTAMYLCATSRDLGSSNQPQHFGDGTRLSIL.

The chain joins TRBV4-3 to TRBJ2-1; 11 bases fit TRBD2. The CDR3 has 14 amino acids. V lost 3 bases to trimming and J lost 9 bases; unmatched junction nucleotides: 4. Germline V gene sequence: CDR1 LGHNA, CDR2 YSLEER. The CDR3 DNA reads as TGCGCCAGCAGCCAGGAACTAGCGGGAGTTGAGCAGTTCTTC. Translation gives CASSQELAGVEQFF.

The genes are TRBV11-2 and TRBJ2-5; D gene unclear. The CDR3 length is 13 residues. Trimming removed 3 bases from V and 5 bases from J, with 10 bases in between. The germline V gene encodes CDR1 SGHAT and CDR2 FQNNGV. The CDR3: CASSFLPGETQYF. The CDR3 nucleotides read TGTGCCAGCAGCTTTCTTCCAGGCGAGACCCAGTACTTC.

V usage is TRBV2 and J usage is TRBJ1-4, with 8 bases that match TRBD1. Germline V gene data show CDR1 as SNHLY and CDR2 as FYNNEI. The CDR3 is 15 amino acids. V dropped 5 bases and J dropped 3; count of bases not matched to a gene: 5. In nucleotides, the CDR3 is TGTGCCAGCAGTAACTCGGGACAGGCTAATGAAAAACTGTTTTTT. The encoded protein is CASSNSGQANEKLFF.

The chain has TRBV7-2 and TRBJ1-5; no clear D. This CDR3 contains 13 residues. With 1 base removed from V and 11 bases from J, the gap between germline ends came to 12 bases. Germline V lookup: CDR1 SGHTA, CDR2 FQGNSA. DNA for the CDR3: TGTGCCAGCAGCTTAGGGTACCAGAGGTCCCAGCATTTT. Protein: CASSLGYQRSQHF.

This clone has a single count. The V gene is TRBV6-6, the J gene TRBJ2-3, with D unresolved. Deletions cut 5 bases from V and 2 bases from J, with 17 bases between. There are 16 residues in the CDR3. Germline-derived CDR1 and CDR2 are MNHNY and SVGAGI (reference sequence). CDR3 amino acids: CASSTMAVRVTDTQYF. The CDR3 DNA reads as TGTGCCAGCAGTACCATGGCGGTGCGAGTCACAGATACGCAGTATTTT.